A selection of T cell receptor beta chains follows, all from one sample in a study of vaccination and CD4 T cells after COVID-19. No antigen is known for these receptors. In TCRdb, the PCR reads were re-called with MiXCR into one record per CDR3 protein. The data show around 21,000 distinct CDR3 sequences, with roughly 47% seen just once and nearly 7.5% held by the top ten. What was sequenced was CD4+ T cells from blood, cultured in vitro. Receptor source: a human donor who had recovered from COVID-19. CDR3s include the opening cysteine and the closing phenylalanine or tryptophan. A D gene is named only where the DNA matches it firmly. Clone size appears in some rows only: once, few, many, or a class for an expanded clone.

clone size	V gene	D gene	J gene	CDR3 DNA	CDR3 protein
once	TRBV2	-	TRBJ2-5	TGTGCCAGCAGTGATGGCTACCAAGAGACCCAGTACTTC	CASSDGYQETQYF
-	TRBV6-1	-	TRBJ1-2	TGTGCCAGCAGTGCCTCCCTGACACCTTATGGCTACACCTTC	CASSASLTPYGYTF
-	TRBV25-1	TRBD2	TRBJ2-5	TGTGCCAGCAGTGACTGGCTGGCGGGAGGGCTTATGGAGACCCAGTACTTC	CASSDWLAGGLMETQYF
few	TRBV6-5	-	TRBJ1-1	TGTGCCAGCAGTTACTCCCGGGGGCCGTTTGATACTGAAGCTTTCTTT	CASSYSRGPFDTEAFF
-	TRBV20-1	-	TRBJ2-3	TGCAGTGCTATGACAGGGAGGGGGACAGATACGCAGTATTTT	CSAMTGRGTDTQYF
-	TRBV18	-	TRBJ1-2	TGTGCCAGCTCCCGGGGGACGAGTGTAGCTAACTATGGCTACACCTTC	CASSRGTSVANYGYTF
-	TRBV7-2	-	TRBJ1-1	TGTGCCAGCAGCTTAGGGGGGGACACTGAAGCTTTCTTT	CASSLGGDTEAFF
few	TRBV20-1	TRBD1	TRBJ1-5	TGCAGTGCCCGTCCAGGGGGGGCCGAAAGCAATCAGCCCCAGCATTTT	CSARPGGAESNQPQHF
-	TRBV7-9	TRBD2	TRBJ2-5	TGTGCCAGCAGCCGCTCGATGGGGGGGGAAGAGACCCAGTACTTC	CASSRSMGGEETQYF
-	TRBV5-1	-	TRBJ1-1	TGCGCCAGCAGCCCACAGGGTGCGAACACTGAAGCTTTCTTT	CASSPQGANTEAFF
once	TRBV27	-	TRBJ2-7	TGTGCCAGCAGTTTATCGACCGATTCCTACGAGCAGTACTTC	CASSLSTDSYEQYF